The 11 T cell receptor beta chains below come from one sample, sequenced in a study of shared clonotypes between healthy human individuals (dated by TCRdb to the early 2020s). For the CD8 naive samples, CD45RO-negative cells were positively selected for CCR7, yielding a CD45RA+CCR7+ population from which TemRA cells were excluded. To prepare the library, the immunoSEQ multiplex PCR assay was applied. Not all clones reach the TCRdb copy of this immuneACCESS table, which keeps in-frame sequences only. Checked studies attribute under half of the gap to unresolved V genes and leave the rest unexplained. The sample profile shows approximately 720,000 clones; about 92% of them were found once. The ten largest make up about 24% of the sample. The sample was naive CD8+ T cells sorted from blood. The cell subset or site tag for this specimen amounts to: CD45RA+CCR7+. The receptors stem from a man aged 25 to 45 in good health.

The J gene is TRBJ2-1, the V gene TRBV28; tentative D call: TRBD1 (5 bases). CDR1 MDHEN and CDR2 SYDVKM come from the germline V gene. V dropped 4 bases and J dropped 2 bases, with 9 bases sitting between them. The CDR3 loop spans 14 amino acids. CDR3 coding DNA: TGTGCCAGCAGTTACCAGGGAACCTACAATGAGCAGTTCTTC. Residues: CASSYQGTYNEQFF. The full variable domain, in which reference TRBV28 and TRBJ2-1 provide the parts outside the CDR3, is DVKVTQSSRYLVKRTGEKVFLECVQDMDHENMFWYRQDPGLGLRLIYFSYDVKMKEKGDIPEGYSVSREKKERFSLILESASTNQTSMYLCASSYQGTYNEQFFGPGTRLTVL.

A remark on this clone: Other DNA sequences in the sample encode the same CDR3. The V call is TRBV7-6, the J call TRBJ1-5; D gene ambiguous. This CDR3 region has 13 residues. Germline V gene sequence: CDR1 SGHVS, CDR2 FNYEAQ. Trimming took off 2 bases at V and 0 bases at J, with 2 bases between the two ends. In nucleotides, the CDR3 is TGTGCCAGCAGCTTAAATAGCAATCAGCCCCAGCATTTT. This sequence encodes CASSLNSNQPQHF.

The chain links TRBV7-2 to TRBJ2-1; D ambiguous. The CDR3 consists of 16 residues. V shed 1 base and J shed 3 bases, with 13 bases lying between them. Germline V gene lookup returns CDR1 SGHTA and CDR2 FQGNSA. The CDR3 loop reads CASSLEPSRFYNEQFF. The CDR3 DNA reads TGTGCCAGCAGCTTAGAACCCTCCCGGTTCTACAATGAGCAGTTCTTC. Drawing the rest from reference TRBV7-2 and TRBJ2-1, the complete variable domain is GAGVSQSPSNKVTEKGKDVELRCDPISGHTALYWYRQSLGQGLEFLIYFQGNSAPDKSGLPSDRFSAERTGGSVSTLTIQRTQQEDSAVYLCASSLEPSRFYNEQFFGPGTRLTVL.

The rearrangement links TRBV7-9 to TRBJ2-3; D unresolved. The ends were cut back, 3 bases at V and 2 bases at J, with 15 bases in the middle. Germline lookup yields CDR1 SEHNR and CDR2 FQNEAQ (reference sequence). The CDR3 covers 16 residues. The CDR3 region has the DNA TGTGCCAGCAGCTTGCCCCAGAGAAAGACCACAGATACGCAGTATTTT. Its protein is CASSLPQRKTTDTQYF. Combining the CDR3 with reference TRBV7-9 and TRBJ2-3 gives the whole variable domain DTGVSQNPRHKITKRGQNVTFRCDPISEHNRLYWYRQTLGQGPEFLTYFQNEAQLEKSRLLSDRFSAERPKGSFSTLEIQRTEQGDSAMYLCASSLPQRKTTDTQYFGPGTRLTVL.

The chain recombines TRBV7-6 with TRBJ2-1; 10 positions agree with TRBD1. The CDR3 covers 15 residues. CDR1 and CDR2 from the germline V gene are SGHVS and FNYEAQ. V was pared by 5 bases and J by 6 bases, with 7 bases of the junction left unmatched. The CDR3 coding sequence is TGTGCCAGCAGCAGCCGGGACAGGGGATTCAATGAGCAGTTCTTC. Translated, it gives CASSSRDRGFNEQFF. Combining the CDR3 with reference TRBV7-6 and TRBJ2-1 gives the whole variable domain GAGVSQSPRYKVTKRGQDVALRCDPISGHVSLYWYRQALGQGPEFLTYFNYEAQQDKSGLPNDRFSAERPEGSISTLTIQRTEQRDSAMYRCASSSRDRGFNEQFFGPGTRLTVL.

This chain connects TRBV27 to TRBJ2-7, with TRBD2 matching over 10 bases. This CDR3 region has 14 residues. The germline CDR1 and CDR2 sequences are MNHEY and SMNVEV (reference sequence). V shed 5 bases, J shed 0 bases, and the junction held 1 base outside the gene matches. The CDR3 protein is CASSLAGDSYEQYF. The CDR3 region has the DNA TGTGCCAGCAGTCTAGCGGGAGACTCCTACGAGCAGTACTTC.

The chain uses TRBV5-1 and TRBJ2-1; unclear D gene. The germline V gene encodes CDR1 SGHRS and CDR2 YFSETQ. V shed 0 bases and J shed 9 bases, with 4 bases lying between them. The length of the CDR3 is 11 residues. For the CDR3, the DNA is TGCGCCAGCAGCTTGGCGGGTGAGCAGTTCTTC. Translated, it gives CASSLAGEQFF.

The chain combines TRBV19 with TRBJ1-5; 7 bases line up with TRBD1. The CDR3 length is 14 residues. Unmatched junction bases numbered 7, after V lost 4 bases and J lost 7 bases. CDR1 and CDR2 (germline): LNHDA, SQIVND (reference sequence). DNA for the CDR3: TGTGCCAGTAGTACCCAGACAGGGCGACAGCCCCAGCATTTT. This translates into CASSTQTGRQPQHF.

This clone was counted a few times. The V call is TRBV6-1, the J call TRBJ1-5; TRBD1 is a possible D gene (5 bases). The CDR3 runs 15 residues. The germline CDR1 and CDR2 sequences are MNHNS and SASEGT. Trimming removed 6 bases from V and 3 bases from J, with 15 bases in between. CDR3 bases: TGTGCCAGCAGGGAATGGACATCTTCCAATCAGCCCCAGCATTTT. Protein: CASREWTSSNQPQHF.

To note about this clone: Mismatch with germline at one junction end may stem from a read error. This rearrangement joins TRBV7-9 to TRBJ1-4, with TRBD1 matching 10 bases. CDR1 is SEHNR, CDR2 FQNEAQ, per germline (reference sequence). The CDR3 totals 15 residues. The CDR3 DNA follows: TGTGCCGGCAGCCCAAGGGACAGGGGTAATGAAAAACTGTTTTTT. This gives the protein CAGSPRDRGNEKLFF.

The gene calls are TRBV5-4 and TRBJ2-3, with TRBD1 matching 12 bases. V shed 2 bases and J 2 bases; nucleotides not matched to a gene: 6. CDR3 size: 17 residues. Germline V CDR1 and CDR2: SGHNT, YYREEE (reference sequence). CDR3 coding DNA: TGTGCCAGCAGCTTTACCGGGACAGGGGGCTTCACAGATACGCAGTATTTT. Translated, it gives CASSFTGTGGFTDTQYF.